The next 5 T cell receptor beta chains were all read from a single sample in a study of blood T cell repertoires in COVID-19. Assay used: immunoSEQ multiplex PCR; TCRdb lists only in-frame clones, some missing. This sample has around 230,000 clones, with over 70% found just once. Sequenced sample: peripheral blood. The receptors derive from a man aged 40-49 years with acute or convalescent COVID-19.

In its sample, this clone was seen once. This chain links TRBV5-4 with TRBJ1-1; no definite D call. Germline CDR1 SGHNT, CDR2 YYREEE (reference sequence). This CDR3 is built from 16 residues. Deletions cut 6 bases from V and 5 bases from J, with 23 bases between. The CDR3 nucleotides read TGTGCCAGCACCACTGGAGGTCGTGGAGGGCGGACTGAAGCTTTCTTT. Encoded protein: CASTTGGRGGRTEAFF.

The rearrangement links TRBV19 to TRBJ2-7, with TRBD1 identical over 9 bases. V dropped 5 bases and J dropped 0; count of bases not matched to a gene: 11. The CDR3 runs to 17 residues. Germline loops: CDR1 LNHDA, CDR2 SQIVND (reference sequence). CDR3 in amino acids: CASSPGTGTGLSYEQYF. The CDR3 coding sequence is TGTGCCAGTAGTCCGGGTACCGGGACAGGGCTCTCCTACGAGCAGTACTTC.

This clone was observed a few times. The rearrangement links TRBV11-2 to TRBJ1-4; D is ambiguous. Germline V CDR1 and CDR2: SGHAT, FQNNGV. This CDR3 has 14 residues. The V end was cut by 7 bases, the J end by 5 bases, with 14 bases between. CDR3 DNA: TGTGCCAGCACCTCACCGAGGGAAAATGAAAAACTGTTTTTT. Translation: CASTSPRENEKLFF.

The CDR3, as DNA: TGTGCCAGCAGCCCCGCCGGGTCCTACAATGAGCAGTTCTTC. Protein: CASSPAGSYNEQFF. The chain couples TRBV7-7 to TRBJ2-1; D is unclear. Trimming left V 5 bases short and J 1 base short, with 9 bases between. CDR3 length equals 14 residues. In germline, CDR1 is SSHAT, CDR2 FNYEAQ (reference sequence).

Only a few counts were recorded for this clone. One junction end disagrees with the germline gene, perhaps due to a read error. The CDR3 DNA is TGTGCCAGCAGCCTGGCGACTAGCGGGAACTCCCAGAACTTC. Protein: CASSLATSGNSQNF. This sequence joins TRBV3-1 (or the pseudogene TRBV3-2) and TRBJ2-7; TRBD2 matches at 11 bases. Germline CDR1 and CDR2: LGHDT and YNNKEL (reference sequence). This CDR3 region has 14 residues.